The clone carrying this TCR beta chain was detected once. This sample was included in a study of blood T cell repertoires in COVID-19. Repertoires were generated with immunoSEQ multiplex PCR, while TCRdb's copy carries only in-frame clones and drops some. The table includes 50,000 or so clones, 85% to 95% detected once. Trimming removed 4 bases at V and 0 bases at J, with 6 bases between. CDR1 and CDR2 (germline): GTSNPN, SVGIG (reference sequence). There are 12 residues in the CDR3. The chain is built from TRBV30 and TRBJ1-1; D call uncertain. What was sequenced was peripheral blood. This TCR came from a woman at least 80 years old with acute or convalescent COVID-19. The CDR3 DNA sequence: TGTGCCTGGACGTACATGAACACTGAAGCTTTCTTT. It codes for CAWTYMNTEAFF.